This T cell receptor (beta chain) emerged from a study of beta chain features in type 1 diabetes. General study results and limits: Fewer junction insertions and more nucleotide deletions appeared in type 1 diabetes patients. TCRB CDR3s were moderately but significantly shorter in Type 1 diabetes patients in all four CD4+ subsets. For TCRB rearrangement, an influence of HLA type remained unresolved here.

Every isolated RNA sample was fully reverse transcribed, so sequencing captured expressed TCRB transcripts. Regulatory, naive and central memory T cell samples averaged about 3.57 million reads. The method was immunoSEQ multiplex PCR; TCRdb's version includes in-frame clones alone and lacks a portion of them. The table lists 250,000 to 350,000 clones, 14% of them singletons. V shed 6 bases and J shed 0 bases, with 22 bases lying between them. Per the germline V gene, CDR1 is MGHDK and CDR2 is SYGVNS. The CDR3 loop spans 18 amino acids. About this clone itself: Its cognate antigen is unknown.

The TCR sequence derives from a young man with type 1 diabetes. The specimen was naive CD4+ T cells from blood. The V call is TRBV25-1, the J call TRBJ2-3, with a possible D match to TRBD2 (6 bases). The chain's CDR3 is CASSRRGAAGPSTDTQYF. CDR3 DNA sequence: TGTGCCAGCAGCCGTAGAGGTGCGGCGGGGCCTAGCACAGATACGCAGTATTTT.